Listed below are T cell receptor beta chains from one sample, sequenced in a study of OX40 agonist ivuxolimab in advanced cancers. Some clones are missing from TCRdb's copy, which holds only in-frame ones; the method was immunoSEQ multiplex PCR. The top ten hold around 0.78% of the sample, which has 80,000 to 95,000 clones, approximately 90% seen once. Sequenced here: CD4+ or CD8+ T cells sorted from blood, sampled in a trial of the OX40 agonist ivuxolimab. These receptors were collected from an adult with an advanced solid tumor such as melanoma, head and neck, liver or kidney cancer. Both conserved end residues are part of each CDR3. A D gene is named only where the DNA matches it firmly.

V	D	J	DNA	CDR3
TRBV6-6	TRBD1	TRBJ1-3	TGTGCCAGCAGTATGACAGGGGATATTCTCAGAAACACCATATATTTT	CASSMTGDILRNTIYF
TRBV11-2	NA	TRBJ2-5	TGTGCCAGCAGCTTATGGCAGGGACGTGGAGAGACCCAGTACTTC	CASSLWQGRGETQYF
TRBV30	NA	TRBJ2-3	TGTGCCTGGAGTTCAAGTTGGATATTAGGGAGATTCTCTAGCACAGATACGCAGTATTTT	CAWSSSWILGRFSSTDTQYF
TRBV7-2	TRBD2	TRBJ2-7	TGTGCCAGCAGCCCAGCGGGGGTCGGCTACGAGCAGTACTTC	CASSPAGVGYEQYF
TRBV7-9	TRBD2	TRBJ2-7	TGTGCCAGCAGCTTAACTAGCGGGAGTGTTTACGAGCAGTACTTC	CASSLTSGSVYEQYF
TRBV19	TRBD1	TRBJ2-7	TGTGCCAGTAGTATTCCGGGACAGGGGATATACGAGCAGTACTTC	CASSIPGQGIYEQYF
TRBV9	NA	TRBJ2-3	TGTGCCAGCAGCGCCGGAGTTTTAACCGCAGATACGCAGTATTTT	CASSAGVLTADTQYF
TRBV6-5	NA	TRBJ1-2	TGTGCCAGCAGTTACGGAGGGGTTAACTATGGCTACACCTTC	CASSYGGVNYGYTF
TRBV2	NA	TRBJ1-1	TGTGCCAGCTCAGATGAATGGAACACTGAAGCTTTCTTT	CASSDEWNTEAFF
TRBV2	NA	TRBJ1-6	TGTGCCAGCAGGCCCGACTATAATTCACCCCTCCACTTT	CASRPDYNSPLHF